A selection of T cell receptor beta chains follows, all from one sample in a study of blood T cell repertoires in COVID-19. Profiling relied on immunoSEQ multiplex PCR, and the TCRdb table lists in-frame clones only, not all of them. The sample has 200,000 to 250,000 clones; about four fifths are singletons. Sequenced: peripheral blood. Receptors originate from a woman of 80 years or more with acute or convalescent COVID-19. Each CDR3 is given with its conserved first and last residue. Clone size is stated in some rows and not others, as once, few, many or a class when expanded.

CDR3 protein,V gene,CDR3 length,clone size
CATSDGSLYEQYF,TRBV24-1,13,.
CASSIGTGIYGYTF,TRBV19,14,.
CASSSQLNTEAFF,TRBV7-9,13,.
CASSDPHLNTGELFF,TRBV25-1,15,.
CASSPQGDYGYTF,TRBV9,13,.
CASSRISGHREENTIYF,TRBV18,17,.
CASSSDRGIFF,TRBV28,11,once
CASSQGRGRPGGQYF,TRBV14,15,.
CASSWAGGQTTNSPLHF,TRBV5-1,17,.
CASSRRDSNYNEQFF,TRBV3-1/TRBV3-2,15,.
CASSLGTGGRSPLHF,TRBV7-9,15,.
CASRNWTDQPQHF,TRBV6-5,13,.
CASSLWNSSYEQYF,TRBV28,14,.
CASSPGTANTEAFF,TRBV7-2,14,.